This TCR beta chain was captured by sequencing in a study of cytomegalovirus exposure and HLA in healthy donors. Both 60 Vbeta primers and 13 Jbeta primers went into the PCR. The repertoire was sequenced with immunoSEQ multiplex PCR; TCRdb's copy has only in-frame clones and lacks some. The sample lists 150,000 to 200,000 clones; about 78% were seen once. The study's findings and limits: Highly shared variants forming one cluster were likely a sequencing artifact.

To note about this clone: The target antigen is unknown.

Sequencing was done on a sample of PBMCs. The receptor comes from a woman aged 50 to 65 in good health and CMV-seropositive.

The CDR3: CASSGAGYETQYF. The CDR3 region has the DNA TGTGCCAGCAGCGGAGCGGGGTATGAGACCCAGTACTTC. This chain links TRBV9 with TRBJ2-5; 7 nucleotides align to TRBD2. J gave up 5 bases and V 3 bases, and 4 bases lay outside the gene matches. CDR3 size: 13 residues. Per germline, CDR1 SGDLS and CDR2 YYNGEE.